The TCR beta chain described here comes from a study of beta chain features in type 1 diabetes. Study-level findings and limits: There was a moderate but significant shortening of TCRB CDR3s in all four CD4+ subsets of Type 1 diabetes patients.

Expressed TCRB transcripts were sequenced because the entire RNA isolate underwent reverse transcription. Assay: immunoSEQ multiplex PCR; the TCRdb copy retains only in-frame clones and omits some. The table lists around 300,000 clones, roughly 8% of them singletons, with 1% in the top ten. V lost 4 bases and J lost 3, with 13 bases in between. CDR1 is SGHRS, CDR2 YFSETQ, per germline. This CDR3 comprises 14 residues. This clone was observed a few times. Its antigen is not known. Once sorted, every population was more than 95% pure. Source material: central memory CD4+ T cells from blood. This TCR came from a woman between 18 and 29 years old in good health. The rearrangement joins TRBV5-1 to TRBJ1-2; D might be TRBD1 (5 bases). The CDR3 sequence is CASSPIREDYGYTF. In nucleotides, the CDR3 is TGCGCCAGCAGCCCGATCAGGGAAGACTATGGCTACACCTTC.